This T cell receptor beta chain appears in the sequencing data of a study of CD8 T cells in Susac syndrome. As for the study in general: Within the sequenced Susac syndrome patient group, more than 5 exhibited active disease and about eight were in remission.

With random hexamers, reverse transcription was performed on about 0.5 to 1 ug of RNA. Coverage of TCR beta CDR3 amplification by immunoSEQ multiplex PCR extended to 54 Vbeta and 13 Jbeta. TCRdb recomputed calls from the immunoSEQ multiplex PCR reads with MiXCR, one row per CDR3 protein. The sample holds 120,000 to 150,000 distinct CDR3 sequences, almost 96% seen once. Per the germline V gene, CDR1 is SEHNR and CDR2 is FQNEAQ (reference sequence). This CDR3 has 13 residues. The V end lost 5 bases, the J end lost 6 bases, and 13 bases lay between the germline ends. The study sequenced TCR beta in blood CD8+ and CD4+ T cells.

Sequencing was performed on CD4+ T cells from PBMCs. The source is a human donor with Susac syndrome. The chain recombines TRBV7-9 with TRBJ1-2, with a weak D call TRBD1 (6 bases). The CDR3 sequence: CASSEGGGDGYTF. In DNA, the CDR3 is TGTGCCAGCAGCGAGGGGGGCGGAGATGGCTACACCTTC.